Following are 12 T cell receptor beta chains from one sample sequenced in a study of monozygotic twins with inflammatory bowel disease. TCRdb re-called the 5' RACE reads; every CDR3 protein appears as one record, without DNA. The sample table includes under 350,000 distinct CDR3 sequences. The sample consisted of blood. These receptors were taken from a human donor with ulcerative colitis or Crohn's disease, or a healthy co-twin of an affected twin (not recorded which).

This chain uses TRBV6-1 with TRBJ2-7; checking the TCRdb D call of TRBD2 is not possible without DNA. This CDR3 has 14 amino acids. Germline V gene sequence: CDR1 MNHNS, CDR2 SASEGT. CDR3 sequence reads: CASEAGGSSYEQYF.

V and J are TRBV7-2 and TRBJ2-1; TCRdb's assignment of TRBD2 cannot be checked, as there is no DNA. The CDR3 totals 15 residues. Per germline, CDR1 SGHTA and CDR2 FQGNSA. CDR3 amino acids: CASRAYSGDYNEQFF.

The chain combines TRBV10-3 with TRBJ1-1. The CDR3 runs 13 residues. Germline CDR1 and CDR2: ENHRY and SYGVKD. CDR3 residues: CAISGGLNTEAFF.

J is TRBJ2-7 and V is TRBV5-1; TCRdb reports TRBD2, a call that lacks DNA to check it against. The CDR3 spans 15 residues. The germline V gene has CDR1 SGHRS and CDR2 YFSETQ. CDR3 residues: CASSLSGTLSHEQYF.

The chain joins TRBV27 to TRBJ2-5; the D call from TCRdb, TRBD1, cannot be confirmed without DNA. The CDR3 runs 15 residues. The germline gives CDR1 MNHEY, CDR2 SMNVEV (reference sequence). The CDR3 sequence is CASSLRTGDRETQYF.

This sequence joins TRBV6-1 and TRBJ1-6; TCRdb names TRBD1, which stays unverified in the absence of DNA. Germline assignment: CDR1 MNHNS and CDR2 SASEGT. The CDR3 extends over 16 amino acids. The CDR3 is CASIFGQFTDNSPLHF.

This sequence joins TRBV24-1 and TRBJ1-1. Germline CDR1 reads KGHDR; CDR2 reads SFDVKD. The CDR3 runs to 14 residues. CDR3 amino acids: CATSDSPTSTEAFF.

The chain employs TRBV5-1 and TRBJ1-3; TCRdb's D call, TRBD1, is unchecked because there is no DNA. In germline, CDR1 is SGHRS, CDR2 YFSETQ. The CDR3 loop spans 17 amino acids. This CDR3 reads CASSLSLGTGIGNTIYF. Combining the CDR3 with reference TRBV5-1 and TRBJ1-3 gives the whole variable domain KAGVTQTPRYLIKTRGQQVTLSCSPISGHRSVSWYQQTPGQGLQFLFEYFSETQRNKGNFPGRFSGRQFSNSRSEMNVSTLELGDSALYLCASSLSLGTGIGNTIYFGEGSWLTVV.

This rearrangement joins TRBV7-2 to TRBJ2-2; TCRdb gives TRBD1 as the D gene, but with no DNA this cannot be confirmed. The CDR3 covers 16 residues. CDR1 and CDR2 (germline): SGHTA, FQGNSA. CDR3: CASSLPGQGATGELFF.

The chain joins TRBV18 to TRBJ2-3; TCRdb's D call, TRBD1, is unchecked because there is no DNA. Germline V gene sequence: CDR1 KGHSH, CDR2 LQKENI. The CDR3 is 15 amino acids. This CDR3 is CASSPEGDPTDTQYF.

The V call is TRBV18, the J call TRBJ1-1; as DNA is missing, the TRBD1 call by TCRdb cannot be tested. In germline, CDR1 is KGHSH, CDR2 LQKENI. This CDR3 contains 15 residues. This chain's CDR3 is CASSPSGGLNTEAFF.

The V call is TRBV7-2, the J call TRBJ2-1; TCRdb selects TRBD1, and the lack of DNA leaves this call unchecked. Per the germline V gene, CDR1 is SGHTA and CDR2 is FQGNSA. The CDR3 runs to 17 residues. CDR3: CASSPEFSGLGGNEQFF.